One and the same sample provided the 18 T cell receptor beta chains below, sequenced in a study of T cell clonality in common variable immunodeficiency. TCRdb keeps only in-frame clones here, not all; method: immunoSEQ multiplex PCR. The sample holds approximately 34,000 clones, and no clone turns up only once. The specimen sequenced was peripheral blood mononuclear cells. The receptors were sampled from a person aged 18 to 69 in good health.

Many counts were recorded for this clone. CDR3 DNA, as far as it was read: TGTGCCAGCAGTGTACAAGGAGGTGCGGCCACCGGGGAG. Protein sequence: CASSVQGGAATGE. The whole CDR3 protein reads CASSVQGGAATGELFF. The chain carries TRBV6-1 and TRBJ2-2, with a possible D match to TRBD2 (5 bases). The CDR3 goes on 3 residues after the read ends, and that part is filled in from the germline J gene. The germline V gene has CDR1 MNHNS and CDR2 SASEGT. This CDR3 has 16 residues. Trimming shortened V by 4 bases and J by 4 bases, and 16 bases separated the two germline ends.

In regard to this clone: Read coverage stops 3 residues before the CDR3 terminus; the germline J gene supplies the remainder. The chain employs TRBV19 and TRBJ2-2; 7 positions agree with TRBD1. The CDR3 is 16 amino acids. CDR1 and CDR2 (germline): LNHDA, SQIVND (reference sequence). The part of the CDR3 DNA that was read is TGTGCCAGTAGTACCAGACAGGGATCATCTAATTCGCCG. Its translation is CASSTRQGSSNSP. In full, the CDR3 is CASSTRQGSSNSPLFF.

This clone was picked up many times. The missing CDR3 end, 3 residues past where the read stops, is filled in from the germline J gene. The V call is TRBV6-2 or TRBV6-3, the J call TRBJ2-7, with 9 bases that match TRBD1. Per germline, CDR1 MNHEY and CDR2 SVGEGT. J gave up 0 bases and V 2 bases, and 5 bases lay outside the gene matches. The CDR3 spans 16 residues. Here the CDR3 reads CASSYVTGGTSYEQYF. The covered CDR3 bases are TGTGCCAGCAGTTACGTGACAGGGGGGACCTCCTACGAG.

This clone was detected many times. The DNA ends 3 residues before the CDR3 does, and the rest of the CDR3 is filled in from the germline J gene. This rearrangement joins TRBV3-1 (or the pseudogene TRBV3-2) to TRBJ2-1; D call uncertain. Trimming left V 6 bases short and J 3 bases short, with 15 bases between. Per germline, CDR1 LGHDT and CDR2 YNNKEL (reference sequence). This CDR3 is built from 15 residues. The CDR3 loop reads CASRGGPAGYNEQFF. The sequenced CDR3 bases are TGTGCCAGCAGGGGTGGGCCAGCTGGCTACAATGAG.

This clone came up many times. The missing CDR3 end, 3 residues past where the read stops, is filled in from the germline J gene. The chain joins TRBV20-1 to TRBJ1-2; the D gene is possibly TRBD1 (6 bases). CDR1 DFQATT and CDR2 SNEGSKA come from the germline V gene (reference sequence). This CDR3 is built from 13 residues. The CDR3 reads CSATDSAWRGYTF. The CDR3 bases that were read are TGCAGTGCTACGGACAGTGCCTGGCGGGGC.

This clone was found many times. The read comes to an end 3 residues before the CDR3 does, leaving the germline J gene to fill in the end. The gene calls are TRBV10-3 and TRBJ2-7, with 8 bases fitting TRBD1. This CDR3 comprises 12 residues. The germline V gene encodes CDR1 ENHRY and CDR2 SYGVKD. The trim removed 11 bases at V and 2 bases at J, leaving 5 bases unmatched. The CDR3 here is CASGTGPYEQYF. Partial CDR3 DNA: TGTGCCTCCGGGACAGGTCCCTACGAG.

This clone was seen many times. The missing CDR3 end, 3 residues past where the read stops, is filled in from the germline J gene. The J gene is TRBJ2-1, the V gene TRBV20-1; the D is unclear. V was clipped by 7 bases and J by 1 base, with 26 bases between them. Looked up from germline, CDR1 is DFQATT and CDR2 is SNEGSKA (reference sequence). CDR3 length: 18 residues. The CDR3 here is CSGSRLESFLGSYNEQFF. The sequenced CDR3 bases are TGCAGTGGAAGTCGTCTAGAGAGTTTTCTTGGATCCTACAATGAG.

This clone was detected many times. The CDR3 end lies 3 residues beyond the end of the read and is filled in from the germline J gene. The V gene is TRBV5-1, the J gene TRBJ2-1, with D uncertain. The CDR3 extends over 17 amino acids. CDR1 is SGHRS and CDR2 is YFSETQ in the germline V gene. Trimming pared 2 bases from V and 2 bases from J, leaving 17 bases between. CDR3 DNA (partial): TGCGCCAGCAGCTTTGTCCCCGAGATTCCAGCCTACAATGAG. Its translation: CASSFVPEIPAYNE. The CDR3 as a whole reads CASSFVPEIPAYNEQFF.

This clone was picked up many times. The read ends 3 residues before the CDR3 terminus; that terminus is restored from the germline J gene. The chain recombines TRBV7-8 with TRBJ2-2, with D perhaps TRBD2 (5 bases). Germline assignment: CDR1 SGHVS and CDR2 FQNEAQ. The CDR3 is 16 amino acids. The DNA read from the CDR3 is TGTGCCAGCAGCTTAGGTTCGGGGTTTCGTAATGAAAAG. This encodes CASSLGSGFRNEK. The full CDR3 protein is CASSLGSGFRNEKLFF.

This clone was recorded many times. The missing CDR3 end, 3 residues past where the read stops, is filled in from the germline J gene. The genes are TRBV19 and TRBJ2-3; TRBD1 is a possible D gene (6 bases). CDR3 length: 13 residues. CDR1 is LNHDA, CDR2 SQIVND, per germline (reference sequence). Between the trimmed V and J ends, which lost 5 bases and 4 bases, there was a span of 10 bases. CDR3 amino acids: CASSLQGPDTQYF. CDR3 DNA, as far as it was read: TGTGCCAGTAGTCTACAGGGTCCAGATACG.

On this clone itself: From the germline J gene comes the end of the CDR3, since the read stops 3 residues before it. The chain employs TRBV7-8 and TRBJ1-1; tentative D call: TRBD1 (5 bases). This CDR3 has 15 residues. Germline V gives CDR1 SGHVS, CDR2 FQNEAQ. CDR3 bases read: TGTGCCAGCAGCAGGCAGCACGGGGGTCCAGATACG. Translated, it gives CASSRQHGGPDT. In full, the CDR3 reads CASSRQHGGPDTAFF.

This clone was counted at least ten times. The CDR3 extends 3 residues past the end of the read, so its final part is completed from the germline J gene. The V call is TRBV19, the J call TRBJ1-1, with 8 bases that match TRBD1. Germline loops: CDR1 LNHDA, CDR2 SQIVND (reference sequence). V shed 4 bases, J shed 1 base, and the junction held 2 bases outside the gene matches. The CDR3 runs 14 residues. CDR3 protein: CASSTQGGNTEAFF. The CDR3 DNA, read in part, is TGTGCCAGTAGTACACAGGGGGGGAACACTGAA.

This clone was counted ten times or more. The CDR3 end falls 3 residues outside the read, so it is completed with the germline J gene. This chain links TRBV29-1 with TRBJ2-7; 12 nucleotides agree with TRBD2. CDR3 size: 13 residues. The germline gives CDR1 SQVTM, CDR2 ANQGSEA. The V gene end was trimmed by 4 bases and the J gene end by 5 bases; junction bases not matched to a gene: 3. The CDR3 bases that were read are TGCAGCGTTGCCCGACTAGCGGGAGACGAG. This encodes CSVARLAGDE. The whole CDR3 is CSVARLAGDEQYF.

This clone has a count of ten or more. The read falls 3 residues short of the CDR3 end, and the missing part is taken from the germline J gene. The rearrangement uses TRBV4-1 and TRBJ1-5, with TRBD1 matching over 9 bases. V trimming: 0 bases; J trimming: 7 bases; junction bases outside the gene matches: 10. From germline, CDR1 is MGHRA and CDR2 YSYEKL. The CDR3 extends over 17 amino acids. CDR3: CASSQEEYRGLGQPQHF. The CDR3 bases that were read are TGCGCCAGCAGCCAAGAAGAATACAGGGGGCTGGGGCAGCCC.

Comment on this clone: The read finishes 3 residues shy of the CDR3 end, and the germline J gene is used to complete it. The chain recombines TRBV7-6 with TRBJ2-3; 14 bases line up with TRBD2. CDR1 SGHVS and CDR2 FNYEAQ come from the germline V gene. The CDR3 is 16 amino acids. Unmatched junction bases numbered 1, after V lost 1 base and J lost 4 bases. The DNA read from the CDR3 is TGTGCCAGCAGCTTAGGACTAGCGGGGGGGTCAGATACG. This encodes CASSLGLAGGSDT. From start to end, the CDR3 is CASSLGLAGGSDTQYF.

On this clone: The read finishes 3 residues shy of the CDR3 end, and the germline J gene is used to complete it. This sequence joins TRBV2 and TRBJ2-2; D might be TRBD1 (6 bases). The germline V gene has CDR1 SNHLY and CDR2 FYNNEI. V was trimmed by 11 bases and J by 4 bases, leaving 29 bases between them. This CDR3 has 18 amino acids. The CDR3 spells CAAWGRTANGVPTGELFF. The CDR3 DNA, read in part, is TGTGCCGCATGGGGGCGGACCGCGAACGGAGTTCCCACCGGGGAG. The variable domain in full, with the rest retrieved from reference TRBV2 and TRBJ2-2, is EPEVTQTPSHQVTQMGQEVILRCVPISNHLYFYWYRQILGQKVEFLVSFYNNEISEKSEIFDDQFSVERPDGSNFTLKIRSTKLEDSAMYFCAAWGRTANGVPTGELFFGEGSRLTVL.

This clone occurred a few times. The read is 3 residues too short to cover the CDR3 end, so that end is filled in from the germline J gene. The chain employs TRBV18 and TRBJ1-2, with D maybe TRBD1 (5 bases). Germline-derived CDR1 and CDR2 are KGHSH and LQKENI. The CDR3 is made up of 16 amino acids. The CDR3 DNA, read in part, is TGTGCCAGCTCACCACGTCTAGCGGGGGACTACAATGAC. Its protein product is CASSPRLAGDYND. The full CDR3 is CASSPRLAGDYNDYTF.

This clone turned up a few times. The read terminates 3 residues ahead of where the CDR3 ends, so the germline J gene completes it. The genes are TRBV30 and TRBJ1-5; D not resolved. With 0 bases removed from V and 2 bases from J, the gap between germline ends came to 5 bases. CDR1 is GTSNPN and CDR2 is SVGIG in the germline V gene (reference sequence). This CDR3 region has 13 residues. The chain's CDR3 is CAWSVYGNQPQHF. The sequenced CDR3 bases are TGTGCCTGGAGTGTGTATGGCAATCAGCCC.